The 5 T cell receptor beta chains presented below share a single source sample, sequenced in a study of monozygotic twins with cystic fibrosis. Assay used: immunoSEQ multiplex PCR; TCRdb lists only in-frame clones, some missing. The sample contains more than 9,000 clones, roughly 85% of which appear only once. The sequencing input was blood. The receptor set was obtained from a man between 18 and 35 years old with cystic fibrosis.

The V gene is TRBV11-2, the J gene TRBJ2-5, with 7 bases lining up with TRBD1. This CDR3 is 16 amino acids long. The germline CDR1 and CDR2 sequences are SGHAT and FQNNGV. J was trimmed by 2 bases and V by 5 bases; bases with no gene match: 11. The CDR3 sequence is CASSGQQGSPQETQYF. The CDR3 DNA reads TGTGCCAGCAGCGGCCAACAGGGGTCCCCACAAGAGACCCAGTACTTC.

The rearrangement uses TRBV19 and TRBJ1-1; the match to TRBD1 covers 11 bases. There are 15 residues in the CDR3. V was clipped by 6 bases and J by 3 bases; unmatched bases: 6. The V gene's germline CDR1 is LNHDA and CDR2 SQIVND (reference sequence). Here the CDR3 reads CASRMDRGRDTEAFF. As DNA, the CDR3 is TGTGCCAGTAGGATGGACAGGGGGCGGGACACTGAAGCTTTCTTT. Together with reference TRBV19 and TRBJ1-1, the CDR3 gives the full variable domain: DGGITQSPKYLFRKEGQNVTLSCEQNLNHDAMYWYRQDPGQGLRLIYYSQIVNDFQKGDIAEGYSVSREKKESFPLTVTSAQKNPTAFYLCASRMDRGRDTEAFFGQGTRLTVV.

Of note for this clone: Its ends do not fully match the called genes, so a read error is possible. This rearrangement joins TRBV10-3 to TRBJ2-7, with TRBD1 as a possible D gene (6 bases). The CDR3 runs to 13 residues. CDR1 is ENHRY and CDR2 is SYGVKD in the germline V gene. This CDR3 reads CALSPGRGYEQYF. CDR3 nucleotides: TGTGCCCTCAGTCCGGGCAGGGGCTACGAGCAGTACTTC.

The chain has TRBV6-4 and TRBJ2-3; a weak D match, TRBD2 (6 bases). Trimming removed 2 bases from V and 0 bases from J, with 12 bases in between. The CDR3 is 16 residues long. CDR1 MRHNA and CDR2 SNTAGT come from the germline V gene. The CDR3 sequence: CASSDRGDSSTDTQYF. Here the CDR3 DNA reads TGTGCCAGCAGTGACCGAGGGGACTCTAGCACAGATACGCAGTATTTT.

The chain recombines TRBV30 with TRBJ1-2; 11 bases map to TRBD1. The CDR3 has 12 amino acids. Losses at the gene ends were 3 bases for V and 8 bases for J; bases not matched to a gene: 2. Germline lookup yields CDR1 GTSNPN and CDR2 SVGIG (reference sequence). This CDR3 reads CAWSGTGGGYTF. The DNA for the CDR3 is TGTGCCTGGAGCGGGACAGGGGGAGGCTACACCTTC.